The T cell receptor (beta chain) described here comes from a study of sequential checkpoint blockade in melanoma. Germline V gene data show CDR1 as MDHEN and CDR2 as SYDVKM. This CDR3 is 16 amino acids long. The V gene lost 4 bases and the J gene lost 3 bases, with 19 bases spanning the gap. Documented treatment: randomized to nivolumab then ipilimumab (arm A) or the reverse (arm B). Sequenced by immunoSEQ multiplex PCR; TCRdb stores in-frame clones only, minus some. The repertoire includes roughly 20,000 clones, over 60% of them detected once, and 21% sits in the top ten. The V gene is TRBV28, the J gene TRBJ2-7, with D possibly being TRBD1 (6 bases). Sequencing used CD8+ T cells sorted from blood (inferred from file names), obtained from a patient given nivolumab and ipilimumab in sequence. The clonotype originates from a human donor with melanoma. In nucleotides, the CDR3 is TGTGCCAGCAGTTACCCCCCGACAGGTGAATTCTACGAGCAGTACTTC. It encodes CASSYPPTGEFYEQYF.